This TCR beta chain was sequenced for a study of cytomegalovirus exposure and HLA in healthy donors. Study observations and caveats: A later analysis found first-cohort TCR clusters tended to co-occur in the approximately 120 validation repertoires. Most TCR sequences were rare, but some public TCRs occurred in many donors.

TCRdb's copy holds only in-frame clones and misses some; the assay was immunoSEQ multiplex PCR. The repertoire holds 250,000 to 350,000 clones, with about nine tenths as singletons. The validation cohort, a group of more than 100 subjects, included the donors and was separate from the approximately 660-subject first cohort. This CDR3 has 18 amino acids. Trimming removed 0 bases from V and 4 bases from J; junction bases left unmatched: 12. CDR1 and CDR2 from the germline V gene are LGHNA and YNFKEQ. To note about this clone: What it recognizes is unknown.

This chain uses TRBV4-2 with TRBJ1-2; TRBD1 matches at 9 bases. The sequenced sample consisted of PBMCs. The receptor comes from a woman under 40 in good health and CMV-seropositive. CDR3 nucleotides: TGTGCCAGCAGCCAAGATGGCTGGGCGGGACAGGGTTCCTATGGCTACACCTTC. The encoded protein is CASSQDGWAGQGSYGYTF.